Listed below are T cell receptor beta chains from one sample, sequenced in a study of shared clonotypes between healthy human individuals. Profiled with immunoSEQ multiplex PCR; TCRdb holds only in-frame clones, not every one. The repertoire includes about 2.5 million clones, approximately 90% of them detected once, and 0.37% sits in the top ten. The sequencing input was naive CD4+ T cells from PBMCs. The receptor source for this set is a man aged 18 to 29 in good health. Some clones in this sample may be carry-over from other donors' samples. The CDR3 runs from the conserved cysteine through the conserved F or W. A D gene is named only where the DNA matches it firmly. Only some rows state a clone size, as once, few, many or a class for expanded clones.

>-|TRBJ2-1|-|TRBV23-1
CASSQSRSEQFF
TGCGCCAGCAGTCAATCCCGAAGTGAGCAGTTCTTC
>-|TRBJ2-2|-|TRBV5-1
CASSPTNRVTGELFF
TGCGCCAGCAGCCCGACAAACAGGGTAACCGGGGAGCTGTTTTTT
>-|TRBJ1-1|-|TRBV2
CASSLRGSEAFF
TGTGCCAGCTCCCTGAGGGGGTCTGAAGCTTTCTTT
>TRBD1|TRBJ1-1|few|TRBV9
CASSPNRGRTEAFF
TGTGCCAGCAGCCCCAACAGGGGTAGGACTGAAGCTTTCTTT
>-|TRBJ1-2|-|TRBV2
CATLFRTTIHGYTF
TGTGCCACCCTATTTCGAACAACAATCCATGGCTACACCTTC
>-|TRBJ2-6|-|TRBV6-6
CASSFLQVTGANVLTF
TGTGCCAGCAGTTTCCTACAGGTAACTGGGGCCAACGTCCTGACTTTC
>TRBD2|TRBJ2-3|-|TRBV7-7
CASSLIAGDFTDTQYF
TGTGCCAGCAGCTTAATAGCGGGGGACTTCACAGATACGCAGTATTTT
>-|TRBJ2-2|-|TRBV7-2
CASSPLPGGTGELFF
TGTGCCAGCAGCCCGCTTCCCGGGGGTACCGGGGAGCTGTTTTTT
>TRBD2|TRBJ2-5|-|TRBV29-1
CSVEGSGRKETQYF
TGCAGCGTTGAAGGTAGCGGGAGGAAAGAGACCCAGTACTTC
>TRBD2|TRBJ2-3|-|TRBV30
CAWSFETGVSGSDTQYF
TGTGCCTGGAGTTTTGAGACTGGGGTTAGCGGGAGTGATACGCAGTATTTT
>-|TRBJ2-7|-|TRBV4-1
CASSQEQYSLAYEQYF
TGCGCCAGCAGCCAGGAACAATACTCCCTCGCCTACGAGCAGTACTTC
>-|TRBJ2-2|-|TRBV6-1
CASGTLNTGELFF
TGTGCCTCCGGGACTTTGAACACCGGGGAGCTGTTTTTT
>-|TRBJ2-5|-|TRBV15
CATSRVGRPETQYF
TGTGCCACCAGCAGAGTGGGCCGCCCGGAGACCCAGTACTTC
>-|TRBJ2-7|-|TRBV5-1
CASSLRRDYEQYF
TGCGCCAGCAGCCTCCGAAGGGACTACGAGCAGTACTTC
>-|TRBJ2-3|-|TRBV7-6
CASSLPFRTDTQYF
TGTGCCAGCAGCTTGCCCTTCCGCACAGATACGCAGTATTTT